This T cell receptor (beta chain) was obtained from a study of blood T cell repertoires in COVID-19. Across the study: Specimens from acute and convalescent COVID-19 originated in the United States, Italy and Spain. PBMCs, B-cell-depleted T cells, or T cells provided the cDNA or gDNA that made up the material.

Authors' methods: Estimated nucleated cell counts came from reference gene primer amplification. The method was immunoSEQ multiplex PCR; TCRdb's version includes in-frame clones alone and lacks a portion of them. From that table come the V and J calls and clone size; the DNA was used to work out D and trimming. Here the sample spans some 190,000 clones, more than 70% being singletons. The CDR3 has 14 residues. V dropped 6 bases and J dropped 1; count of bases not matched to a gene: 5. Per germline, CDR1 ENHRY and CDR2 SYGVKD. The rearrangement joins TRBV10-3 to TRBJ1-1; 7 nucleotides line up with TRBD1. The sequencing input was peripheral blood. The TCR was taken from a woman aged 55 to 70 with acute or convalescent COVID-19. CDR3 coding DNA: TGTGCCATCAGGGCCGGGACAGCGAACACTGAAGCTTTCTTT. This codes for CAIRAGTANTEAFF.